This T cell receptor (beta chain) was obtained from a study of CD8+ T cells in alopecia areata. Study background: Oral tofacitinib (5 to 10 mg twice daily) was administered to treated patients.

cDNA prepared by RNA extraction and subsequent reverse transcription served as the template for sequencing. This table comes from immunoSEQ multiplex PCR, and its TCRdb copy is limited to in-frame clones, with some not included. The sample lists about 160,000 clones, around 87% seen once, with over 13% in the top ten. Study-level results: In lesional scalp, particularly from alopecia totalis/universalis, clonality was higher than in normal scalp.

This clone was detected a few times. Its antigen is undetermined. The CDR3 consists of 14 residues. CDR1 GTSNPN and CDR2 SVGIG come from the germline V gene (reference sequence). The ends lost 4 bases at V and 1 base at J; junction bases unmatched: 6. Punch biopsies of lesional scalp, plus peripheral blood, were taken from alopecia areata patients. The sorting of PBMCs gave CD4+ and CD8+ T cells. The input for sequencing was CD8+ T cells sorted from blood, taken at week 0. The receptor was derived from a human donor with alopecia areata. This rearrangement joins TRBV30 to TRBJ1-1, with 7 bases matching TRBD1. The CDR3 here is CAWTPQGENTEAFF. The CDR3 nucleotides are TGTGCCTGGACCCCCCAGGGGGAGAACACTGAAGCTTTCTTT.